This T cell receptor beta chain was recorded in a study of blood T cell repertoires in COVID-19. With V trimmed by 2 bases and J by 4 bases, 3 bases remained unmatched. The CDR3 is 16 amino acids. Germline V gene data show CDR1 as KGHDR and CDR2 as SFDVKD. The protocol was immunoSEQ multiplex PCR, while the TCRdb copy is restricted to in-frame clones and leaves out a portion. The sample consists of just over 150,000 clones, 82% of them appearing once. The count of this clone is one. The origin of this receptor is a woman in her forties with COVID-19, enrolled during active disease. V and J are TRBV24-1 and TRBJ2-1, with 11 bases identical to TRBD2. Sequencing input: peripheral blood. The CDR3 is CATSDSLAGVYNEQFF. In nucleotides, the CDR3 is TGTGCCACCAGTGATTCACTAGCGGGAGTTTACAATGAGCAGTTCTTC.